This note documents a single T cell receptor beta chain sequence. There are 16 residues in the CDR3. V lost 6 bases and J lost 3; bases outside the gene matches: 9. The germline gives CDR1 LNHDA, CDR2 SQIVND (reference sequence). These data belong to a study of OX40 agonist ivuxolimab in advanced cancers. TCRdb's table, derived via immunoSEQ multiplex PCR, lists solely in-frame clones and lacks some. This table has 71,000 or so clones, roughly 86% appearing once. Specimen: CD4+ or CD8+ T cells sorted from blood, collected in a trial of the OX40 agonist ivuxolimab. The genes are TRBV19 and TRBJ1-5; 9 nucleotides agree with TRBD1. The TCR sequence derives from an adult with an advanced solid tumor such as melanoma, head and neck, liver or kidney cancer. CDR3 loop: CASSSGQGTFNQPQHF. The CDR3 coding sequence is TGTGCCAGTAGCTCGGGACAGGGCACTTTCAATCAGCCCCAGCATTTT.